This TCR beta chain was recorded in a study of T cells in localized non-small cell lung cancer. Study-wide results and limits: Adjacent lung was found to contain a median around 58 of the top 100 tumor clones.

This CDR3 has 13 amino acids. Germline loops: CDR1 SGHVS, CDR2 FQNEAQ. Deletions cut 5 bases from V and 6 bases from J, with 13 bases between. Concerning this clone: The antigen is unknown.

Sequencing was performed with immunoSEQ multiplex PCR; in TCRdb, only in-frame clones are kept and a portion is missing. The table has roughly 48,000 clones, around 81% seen once; the top ten hold roughly 4.9%. V gene TRBV7-8 combines with J gene TRBJ1-2, with D perhaps TRBD1 (5 bases). The material was PBMCs, obtained before any cancer treatment. The TCR comes from a woman between 35 and 70 years old with stage II lung adenocarcinoma. Here the CDR3 DNA reads TGTGCCAGCAGCCTTCAGGGTATCCATGGCTACACCTTC. The encoded protein is CASSLQGIHGYTF.